This note documents a single T cell receptor (beta chain) sequence. Its antigen is currently not known. Base qualities were left out, and no much larger clone turns up one base away. The time point label here, explained by the study, means: 2015-2016 season, pre-vaccination. Adults were given seasonal inactivated influenza vaccine (Fluvarix), and sorted blood CD4 subsets were followed by TCRB sequencing before and after vaccination. To be eligible, subjects had to be community-dwelling and could not have received an influenza vaccine during the previous 6 months. Exclusions included influenza vaccine contraindications, substance abuse, HIV/AIDS, active malignancy, immunomodulatory medication and active illness such as respiratory infection. Per time point, between about 40 and 100 mL of blood was sampled. Circulating Tfh were defined as non-naive CD4+CXCR5+PD-1+ cells, and these cells were sorted into ICOS+CD38+ and ICOS-CD38- fractions. Either Ficoll-Paque PLUS or SepMate separation was used to isolate PBMC. Before DNA was extracted, the cell subsets were sorted from PBMC using a BD FACS Aria.

This specimen comes from a study of follicular helper T cells after annual influenza vaccination listed by TCRdb under 2017. In the study overall: Blood was drawn on days 0, 7 and 28 after each seasonal influenza vaccination. To look at recall of cTfh clones, some subjects were tracked through successive annual vaccinations covering the 2013-2014, 2014-2015 and 2015-2016 seasons. One week after vaccination, a second recruited cohort of 12 subjects (Table S1) displayed a similar ICOS+CD38+ cTfh response. Multi-year samples were obtained from about six subjects, with two vaccination seasons covered for four subjects and three seasons covered for two subjects. The 2013-2014 samples were cryopreserved, while the 2015 samples were processed right after collection. Beyond this particular receptor, the publication reports: ICOS+CD38+ cTfh clonality correlated with the frequency of that population, and its change correlated with the change in circulating plasmablast frequency. With successive annual vaccinations, a recurrent oligoclonal ICOS+CD38+ cTfh response was recalled, and this response contained tetramer and AIM influenza-specific clonotypes. Rare clonotypes could not be sampled because productive TCRB sequences were recovered from only roughly 9-20% of the analyzed cells. Day 7 ICOS+CD38+ clones were most often found later in ICOS-CD38- cTfh, suggesting that subset may serve as a memory reservoir.

Library generation was performed with the immunoSEQ multiplex PCR assay. Adaptive Biotechnologies handled the TCRB amplification, library preparation, sequencing and preliminary bioinformatics at Survey level resolution. TCRB sequencing used multiplex PCR amplification of genomic DNA from sorted cTfh populations. In the authors' own workflow: In R, clonality was calculated as 1 minus the normalized Shannon entropy, and the Gini index was computed using the R package ineq. The overlap score was defined as the summed counts of shared sequences divided by the total counts of all sequences in both compared samples. Shared-clonotype significance used Fisher's exact test assuming a theoretical repertoire of 10^7 TCRB sequences. TCRdb's version of the immuneACCESS table is confined to in-frame rearrangements and falls short of the full clone set. An unresolved V gene accounts for under half of the shortfall where checked; the remainder is of unknown origin. V, J and clone size were drawn from that table, and D and trimming were deduced from the DNA. The sample includes approximately 9,900 clones, with roughly 89% observed a single time. 0.47% of the sample is held by the ten biggest clonotypes.

The junction shows trimming of 5 bases on V and 4 bases on J, and the gene matches do not reach 10 bases of it. As encoded in the germline V gene (reference sequence), CDR1 is LNHDA while CDR2 is SQIVND. The CDR3 covers 16 residues, taking in both the cysteine and the phenylalanine. The only DNA kept is the CDR3, 48 bases in frame from the first base. This chain is built from TRBV19 and TRBJ1-3; 8 central nucleotides agree with TRBD1. The sample here was CXCR5+ CD38- circulating T follicular helper cells from blood, taken on the day of influenza vaccination. The meaning of the sample's cell subset or site label: circulating Tfh, non-naive CD4+CXCR5+PD-1+ (ICOS+CD38+ or ICOS-CD38-). The receptor comes from an adult who received the influenza vaccine. The nucleotides are TGTGCCAGTAGTCTACGGACAGGGTGGGAAGGAAACACCATATATTTT. Translated, it gives CASSLRTGWEGNTIYF. Joined to the reference TRBV19 and TRBJ1-3 proteins, this CDR3 gives the full variable domain: DGGITQSPKYLFRKEGQNVTLSCEQNLNHDAMYWYRQDPGQGLRLIYYSQIVNDFQKGDIAEGYSVSREKKESFPLTVTSAQKNPTAFYLCASSLRTGWEGNTIYFGEGSWLTVV.